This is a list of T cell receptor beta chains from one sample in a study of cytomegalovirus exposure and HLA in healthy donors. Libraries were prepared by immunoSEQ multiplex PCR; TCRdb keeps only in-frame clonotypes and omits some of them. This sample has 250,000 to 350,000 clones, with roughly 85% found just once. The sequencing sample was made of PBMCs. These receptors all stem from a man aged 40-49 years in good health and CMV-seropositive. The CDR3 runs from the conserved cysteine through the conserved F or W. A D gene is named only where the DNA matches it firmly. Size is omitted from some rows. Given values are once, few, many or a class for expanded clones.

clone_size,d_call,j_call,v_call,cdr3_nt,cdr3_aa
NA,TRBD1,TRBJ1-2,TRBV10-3,TGTGCCATCAGTGAGTCTCCCGGGACAGGGGTCGGTTATGGCTACACCTTC,CAISESPGTGVGYGYTF
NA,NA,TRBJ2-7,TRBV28,TGTGCCAGCACCCCCGACGGATCACCGGGTGAGCAGTACTTC,CASTPDGSPGEQYF
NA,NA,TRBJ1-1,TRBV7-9,TGTTCCAGCAGTTTGACAGGGAACACTGAAGCTTTCTTT,CSSSLTGNTEAFF
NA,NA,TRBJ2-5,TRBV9,TGTGCCAGCAGCCCCTTAGGTGTGGGAGGTAAAGAGACCCAGTACTTC,CASSPLGVGGKETQYF
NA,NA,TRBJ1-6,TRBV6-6,TGTGCCAGCAAGGCTGGGGGCAGCTCACCCCTCCACTTT,CASKAGGSSPLHF
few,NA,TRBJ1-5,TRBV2,TGTGCCAGCAGTGAGGGAGGCAACGGGAATCAGCCCCAGCATTTT,CASSEGGNGNQPQHF
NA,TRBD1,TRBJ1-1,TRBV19,TGTGCCAGTAGTCCCGAAGGGGGCAGATGGGACACTGAAGCTTTCTTT,CASSPEGGRWDTEAFF
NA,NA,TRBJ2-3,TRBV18,TGTGCCAGCTCACCCGGACAGCTCACAGATACGCAGTATTTT,CASSPGQLTDTQYF
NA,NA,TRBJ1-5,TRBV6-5,TGTGCCAGCAGTCCCCCCGGCGGGGGCCAGCCCCAGCATTTT,CASSPPGGGQPQHF
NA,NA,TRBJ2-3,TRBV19,TGTGCCAGTAGTATAGTGGGGGCGGTTGGAACAGATACGCAGTATTTT,CASSIVGAVGTDTQYF
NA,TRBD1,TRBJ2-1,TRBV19,TGTGCCAGTAGTGGCACAGGGGGCCGCAATGAGCAGTTCTTC,CASSGTGGRNEQFF
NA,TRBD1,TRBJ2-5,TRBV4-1,TGCGCCAGCAGCCCCCTGACAGGGCCAGAGACCCAGTACTTC,CASSPLTGPETQYF
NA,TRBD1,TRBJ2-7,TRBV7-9,TGTGCCAGCGCCGGGACAGACCTTGGCTACGAGCAGTACTTC,CASAGTDLGYEQYF
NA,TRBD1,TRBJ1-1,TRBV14,TGTGCCAGCAGCCCGACACAGGGGGGGAACACTGAAGCTTTCTTT,CASSPTQGGNTEAFF
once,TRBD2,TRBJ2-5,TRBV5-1,TGCGCCAGCAGCTCGGGACTAGCGGGAGGGCCTGGGCGAGAGACCCAGTACTTC,CASSSGLAGGPGRETQYF
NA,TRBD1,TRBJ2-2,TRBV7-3,TGTGCCAGCAGCCCCGGCGACAGGGGAACCGGGGAGCTGTTTTTT,CASSPGDRGTGELFF
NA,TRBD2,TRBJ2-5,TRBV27,TGTGCCAGCAGTCCTTACTGGCGGGAGGGGATGGAGACCCAGTACTTC,CASSPYWREGMETQYF
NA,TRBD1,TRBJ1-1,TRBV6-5,TGTGCCAGCAGCCGACAGGGTCGGTACACTGAAGCTTTCTTT,CASSRQGRYTEAFF
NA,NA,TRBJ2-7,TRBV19,TGTGCCAGTAGTCCAGCGGCAACCTACGAGCAGTACTTC,CASSPAATYEQYF
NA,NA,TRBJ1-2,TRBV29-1,TGCAGCGTTGAAGTTCAGGGTTATGGCTACACCTTC,CSVEVQGYGYTF
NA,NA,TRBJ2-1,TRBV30,TGTGCCTGGAGCCTCGGACTGACCAGCTCCTACAATGAGCAGTTCTTC,CAWSLGLTSSYNEQFF
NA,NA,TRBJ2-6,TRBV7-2,TGTGCCAGCAGCTTAGACGGCTCTGGGGCCAACGTCCTGACTTTC,CASSLDGSGANVLTF
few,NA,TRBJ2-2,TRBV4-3,TGCGCCAGCAGCCAAGATCCAGGGTACACCGGGGAGCTGTTTTTT,CASSQDPGYTGELFF
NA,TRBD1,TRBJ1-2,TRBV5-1,TGCGCCAGCAGCTCGGGACAGACAGCTAACTATGGCTACACCTTC,CASSSGQTANYGYTF
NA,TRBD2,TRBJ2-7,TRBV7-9,TGTTCCAGCAGCTCCCGGACTAGCGGGAGGCATTCCTACGAGCAGTACTTC,CSSSSRTSGRHSYEQYF
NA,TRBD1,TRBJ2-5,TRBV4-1,TGCGCCAGCAGCCAATCCCACCGGGGGACAGGGCGTCAAGAGACCCAGTACTTC,CASSQSHRGTGRQETQYF
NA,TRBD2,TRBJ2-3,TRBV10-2,TGCGCCAGCAGTACTAGCGGGCTCACAGATACGCAGTATTTT,CASSTSGLTDTQYF
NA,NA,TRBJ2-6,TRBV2,TGTGCCAGCACGGAGGGGCCTAGCTCTGGGGCCAACGTCCTGACTTTC,CASTEGPSSGANVLTF
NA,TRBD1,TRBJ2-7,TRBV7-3,TGTGCCAGCGGGGCGGACAGGGTCGAGCAGTACTTC,CASGADRVEQYF
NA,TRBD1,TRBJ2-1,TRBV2,TGTGCCGAGGGACAGGGGGTCAATGAGCAGTTCTTC,CAEGQGVNEQFF
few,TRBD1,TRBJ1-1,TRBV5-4,TGTGCCAGCAGCTTGGGGACAGGGAACATGAACACTGAAGCTTTCTTT,CASSLGTGNMNTEAFF
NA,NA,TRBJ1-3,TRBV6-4,TGTGCCAGCAGTGACGACCACGGGAACACCATATATTTT,CASSDDHGNTIYF
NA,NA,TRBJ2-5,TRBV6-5,TGTGCCAGCAGTACTCCCCCGGGGAGGCCCCAGTACTTC,CASSTPPGRPQYF
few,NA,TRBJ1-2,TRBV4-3,TGCGCCAGCAGTCGAAACGAGGGACTTGGCCCCATCCGTGGCTACACCTTC,CASSRNEGLGPIRGYTF
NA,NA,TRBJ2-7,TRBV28,TGTGCCAGCAGCGAACAGATAAGAGCCTACGAGCAGTACTTC,CASSEQIRAYEQYF
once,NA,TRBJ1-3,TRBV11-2,TGTGCCAGCAGCTCCCCAGCGGAAGGCTACTCTGGAAACACCATATATTTT,CASSSPAEGYSGNTIYF
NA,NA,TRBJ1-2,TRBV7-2,TGTGCCAGCAGCTTAAGTGACAGGCCCTATGGCTACACCTTC,CASSLSDRPYGYTF
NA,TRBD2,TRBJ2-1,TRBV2,TGTGCCAGCAGCTTGGGACTAGCGGGATCTAATGAGCAGTTCTTC,CASSLGLAGSNEQFF
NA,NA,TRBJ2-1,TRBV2,TGTGCCAGCGGTTTAACCGGTGTCCCCAGGGCTATTAATGAGCAGTTCTTC,CASGLTGVPRAINEQFF
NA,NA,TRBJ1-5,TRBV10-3,TGTGCCATCGGGCATGGTCAGCCCCAGCATTTT,CAIGHGQPQHF